This TCR beta chain was captured in a study of blood T cells in healthy people across ages (dated by TCRdb to about 2015). The study in broad terms: In model experiments, roughly one uniquely barcoded TCR beta cDNA molecule per two T cells was captured by template switching. To avoid experimental bias, donors of different ages were distributed randomly across sequencing lanes. Four age groups were formed from the donors: young (average approximately 15 years), middle-aged (approximately 42), aged (around 68) and long-lived (around 82). The study measured age-related changes in TCR beta repertoire diversity using deep sequencing normalized with unique cDNA molecular identifiers. Two additional independent replicas of 1 million unique cDNA reads from the same blood draw were analyzed for two donors (one aged 18 to 30 and one aged 80 or older). Overall study outcomes, separate from this receptor: Donor CMV infection status was unknown, potentially confounding age-related changes in expanded clonotypes. Estimates of total diversity based on one million sequenced T cells were regarded as lower bounds and as underestimates. There was a strong correlation between observed TCR beta diversity and the percentage of naive T cells measured by flow cytometry. Since profiling was done on bulk unsorted PBMCs, naive and antigen-experienced compartments could not be conclusively compared. Compared with the aged group, the long-lived group had more naive CD4+ T cells, fewer expanded clones and increased TCR diversity, suggesting age selection. Observed TCR beta diversity per million T cells fell roughly linearly with age, and a significant reduction was already apparent by age roughly 41.

Receptor amplification or capture employed 5' RACE. Sequencing was carried out with an Illumina HiSeq 2500. A second about 6 to 11 cycle PCR used a sample-barcoded 5' primer and a J-beta primer mix. Each TCR beta cDNA molecule received a unique molecular identifier from a template-switch 5' adaptor carrying 12 random nucleotides. Each sample yielded at least 3 million CDR3-containing paired-end reads. The Mint cDNA synthesis kit, primed by a TRBC-specific oligonucleotide, was used to synthesize first-strand cDNA from all RNA. After uracil-DNA glycosylase treatment, a first 18-cycle PCR used universal primers M1SS and BC2_uni_R on all cDNA. Per the original workflow: Each sample was normalized by randomly selecting 1 million high-quality reads, each carrying a distinct molecular identifier. Instead of being binned into consensus sequences, reads that shared molecular identifiers were thrown out. CDR3 identification, clonotype clustering and error correction used MiTCR with a Q25 quality threshold and the strictest error-elimination algorithm. A nonparametric unseen species model with Euler transformation was used to estimate lower-bound total TCR beta diversity. In TCRdb, the public reads were trimmed at Q25 with fastp and aligned with MiXCR, with productive beta chains retained. Rows are combined by CDR3 protein, so each entry shows the most common genes and DNA. The V and J calls and clone size come from TCRdb's table, not from the authors' own analysis. This sample has some 670,000 distinct CDR3 sequences in its table, and 40% to 65% of those were observed once. Roughly 12% of the sample is taken by the ten largest.

A note on this clonotype: The antigen it recognizes is unknown. Base qualities were left out, and no much larger clone turns up one base away.

Systemically healthy Caucasian individuals from Russia, 35 to 50 in total and aged about 6 to 95 years, were included as donors. Around 9.8 milliliters of peripheral blood were collected from each donor into EDTA-treated Vacutainer tubes. Ficoll-Paque density-gradient centrifugation was used to isolate PBMCs, with at least 6.5 million per sample. Trizol reagent was used to extract total RNA from the PBMCs, yielding at least 6 micrograms per sample. The percentages of naive CD45RAhigh/CD27high T cells were determined by flow cytometry on a PBMC aliquot from every donor. Taken from the germline V gene, the CDR1 and CDR2 loops are MGHDK and SYGVNS. The CDR3 covers 14 residues, taking in both the cysteine and the phenylalanine. Left in the record is the CDR3 DNA by itself, 42 bases read in frame from the first base. The V end loses 4 bases and the J end loses 2 bases, and a stretch of 12 bases separates them.

In this chain, TRBV25-1 is recombined with TRBJ2-7; TRBD1 could be the D gene, as 5 bases match. The sequenced material came from blood. The sequence was collected from a woman older than 75 in good health. DNA sequence: TGTGCCAGCAGTGGCCCAGGGTCCCCCTACGAGCAGTACTTC. Its protein reads: CASSGPGSPYEQYF.